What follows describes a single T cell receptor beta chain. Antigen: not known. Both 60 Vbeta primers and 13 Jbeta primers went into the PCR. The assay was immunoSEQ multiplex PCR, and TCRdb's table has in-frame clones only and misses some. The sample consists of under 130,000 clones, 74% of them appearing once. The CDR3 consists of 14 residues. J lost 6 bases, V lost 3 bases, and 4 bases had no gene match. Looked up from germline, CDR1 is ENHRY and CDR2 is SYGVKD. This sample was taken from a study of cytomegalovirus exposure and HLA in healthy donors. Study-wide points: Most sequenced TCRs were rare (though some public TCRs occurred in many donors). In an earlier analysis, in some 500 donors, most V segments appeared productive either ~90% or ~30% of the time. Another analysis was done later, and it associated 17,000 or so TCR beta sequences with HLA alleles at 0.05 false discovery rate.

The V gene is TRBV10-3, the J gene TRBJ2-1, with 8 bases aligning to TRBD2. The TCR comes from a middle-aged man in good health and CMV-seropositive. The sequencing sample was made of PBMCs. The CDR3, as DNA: TGTGCCATCAGTGAAGCGGGAGCATGCAATGAGCAGTTCTTC. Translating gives CAISEAGACNEQFF.